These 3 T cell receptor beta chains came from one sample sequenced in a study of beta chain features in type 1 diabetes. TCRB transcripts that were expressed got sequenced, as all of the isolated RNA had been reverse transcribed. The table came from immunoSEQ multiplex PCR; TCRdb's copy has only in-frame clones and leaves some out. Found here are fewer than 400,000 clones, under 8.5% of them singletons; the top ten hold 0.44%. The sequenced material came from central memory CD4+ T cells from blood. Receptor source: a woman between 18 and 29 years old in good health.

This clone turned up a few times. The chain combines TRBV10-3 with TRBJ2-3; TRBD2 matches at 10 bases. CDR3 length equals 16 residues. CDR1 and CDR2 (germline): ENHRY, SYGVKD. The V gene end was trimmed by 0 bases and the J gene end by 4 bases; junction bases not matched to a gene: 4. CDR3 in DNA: TGTGCCATCAGTGAGTCGCTAGCGGGAGAGGCAGATACGCAGTATTTT. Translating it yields CAISESLAGEADTQYF.

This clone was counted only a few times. CDR3 loop: CASMTNLGETDTQYF. CDR3 coding DNA: TGTGCCAGCATGACTAATCTCGGCGAAACAGATACGCAGTATTTT. The chain has TRBV18 and TRBJ2-3, with a possible D match to TRBD2 (5 bases). The CDR3 contains 15 residues. Germline CDR1 reads KGHSH; CDR2 reads LQKENI. V dropped 8 bases and J dropped 3 bases, with 18 bases sitting between them. The whole variable domain, filled in from reference TRBV18 and TRBJ2-3, reads NAGVMQNPRHLVRRRGQEARLRCSPMKGHSHVYWYRQLPEEGLKFMVYLQKENIIDESGMPKERFSAEFPKEGPSILRIQQVVRGDSAAYFCASMTNLGETDTQYFGPGTRLTVL.

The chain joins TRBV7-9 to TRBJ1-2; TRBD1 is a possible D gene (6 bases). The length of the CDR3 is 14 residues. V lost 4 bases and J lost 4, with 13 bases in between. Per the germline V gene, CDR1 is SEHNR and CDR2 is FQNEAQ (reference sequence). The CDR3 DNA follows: TGTGCCAGCAGCTCCGAGGACAGAATCTATGGCTACACCTTC. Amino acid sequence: CASSSEDRIYGYTF. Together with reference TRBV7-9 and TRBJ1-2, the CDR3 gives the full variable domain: DTGVSQNPRHKITKRGQNVTFRCDPISEHNRLYWYRQTLGQGPEFLTYFQNEAQLEKSRLLSDRFSAERPKGSFSTLEIQRTEQGDSAMYLCASSSEDRIYGYTFGSGTRLTVV.